Presented here are 3 T cell receptor beta chains from one specimen sequenced in a study of Ad26.COV2.S vaccination and SARS-CoV-2 variants. Data came from immunoSEQ multiplex PCR; TCRdb stores just in-frame clones and leaves some out. The sample gives hundreds of thousands of clones, around 92% of which show up once; approximately 1.7% is in the top ten. Noted treatment: approximately 18 received Ad26.COV2.S at low or high dose, single or two shots; about 5 received placebo; per-sample allocation not given. Collection of samples fell on day 63 after the first vaccine or placebo injection. The sample here was peripheral blood, taken in a trial of Ad26.COV2.S vaccine versus placebo. The source is a person between 18 and 60 years old who received the Ad26.COV2.S COVID-19 vaccine or a placebo.

The chain uses TRBV7-9 and TRBJ1-5, with D perhaps matching TRBD1 (5 bases). Trimming took 3 bases from V and 5 from J, leaving 11 bases between them. The CDR3 has 14 residues. Germline V gene data show CDR1 as SEHNR and CDR2 as FQNEAQ (reference sequence). CDR3 DNA sequence: TGTGCCAGCAGCTTTAAAGGGGTGGATCAGCCCCAGCATTTT. This translates into CASSFKGVDQPQHF. Supplemented by reference TRBV7-9 and TRBJ1-5, the full variable domain reads DTGVSQNPRHKITKRGQNVTFRCDPISEHNRLYWYRQTLGQGPEFLTYFQNEAQLEKSRLLSDRFSAERPKGSFSTLEIQRTEQGDSAMYLCASSFKGVDQPQHFGDGTRLSIL.

J is TRBJ1-1 and V is TRBV27; no clear D gene. V was trimmed by 2 bases and J by 5 bases, leaving 9 bases between them. Germline assignment: CDR1 MNHEY and CDR2 SMNVEV (reference sequence). The length of the CDR3 is 13 residues. The CDR3 region is CASSLGQTTEAFF. The CDR3 coding sequence is TGTGCCAGCAGTTTAGGGCAGACTACTGAAGCTTTCTTT.

In DNA, the CDR3 is TGTGCCAGCACGAGACAGGGTGGGAGTGAGCAGTTCTTC. It translates to CASTRQGGSEQFF. This chain connects TRBV27 to TRBJ2-1, with 7 positions matching TRBD1. Germline V gene lookup returns CDR1 MNHEY and CDR2 SMNVEV (reference sequence). This CDR3 contains 13 residues. V dropped 7 bases and J dropped 9; count of bases not matched to a gene: 9.